This entry concerns a single T cell receptor (beta chain). The sample belongs to a study of radiotherapy plus CTLA-4 blockade in lung cancer. Profiled with immunoSEQ multiplex PCR; TCRdb holds only in-frame clones, not every one. This repertoire shows approximately 77,000 clones, approximately 84% found once; its top ten account for around 0.72%. Germline-derived CDR1 and CDR2 are LNHDA and SQIVND (reference sequence). V lost 7 bases, J lost 2 bases, and 7 bases stayed unmatched. This CDR3 comprises 15 residues. The sample here was peripheral blood, taken from a patient treated with radiotherapy plus ipilimumab. The source is a human donor with non-small cell lung cancer who had stable disease on radiotherapy plus ipilimumab. The chain has TRBV19 and TRBJ1-5; 8 nucleotides line up with TRBD1. CDR3 sequence (DNA): TGTGCCAGTATAATGACAGGGGTGGGCAATCAGCCCCAGCATTTT. Translated, it gives CASIMTGVGNQPQHF.